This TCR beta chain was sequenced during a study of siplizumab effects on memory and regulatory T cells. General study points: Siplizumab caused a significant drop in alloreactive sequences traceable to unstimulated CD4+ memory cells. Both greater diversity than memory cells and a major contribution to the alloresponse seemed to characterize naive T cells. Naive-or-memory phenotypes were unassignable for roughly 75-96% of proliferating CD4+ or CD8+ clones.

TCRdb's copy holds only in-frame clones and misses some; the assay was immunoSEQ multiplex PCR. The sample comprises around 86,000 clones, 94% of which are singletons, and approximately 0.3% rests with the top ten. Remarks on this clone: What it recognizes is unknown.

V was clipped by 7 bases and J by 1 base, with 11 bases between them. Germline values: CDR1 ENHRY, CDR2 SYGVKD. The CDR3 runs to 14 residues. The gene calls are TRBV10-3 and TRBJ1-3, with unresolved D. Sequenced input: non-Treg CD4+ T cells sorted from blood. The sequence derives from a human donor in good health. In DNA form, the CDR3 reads TGTGCCATCAATCACCCCGCTTCTGGAAACACCATATATTTT. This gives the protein CAINHPASGNTIYF.